Detailed here is one T cell receptor (beta chain). Its antigen is not known. This record comes from a study of cytomegalovirus exposure and HLA in healthy donors. Study results and caveats: About 90% or about 30% of the time was how often most TCR beta V segments were productive, according to an earlier analysis. Reported results showed that the classifier diagnosed cytomegalovirus status with high specificity and sensitivity. Serostatus for CMV was the only available immune exposure information. Among CMV-associated TCR beta chains, most appeared HLA-restricted in a later analysis.

A multiplex PCR was run with 60 Vbeta primers and 13 Jbeta primers. The assay was immunoSEQ multiplex PCR, and TCRdb's table has in-frame clones only and misses some. The sample shows approximately 100,000 clones, about three quarters of them seen only once. V shed 4 bases and J shed 0 bases, with 7 bases lying between them. The CDR3 covers 12 residues. Per germline, CDR1 SQVTM and CDR2 ANQGSEA. The chain uses TRBV29-1 and TRBJ2-7; D gene uncertain. Sequenced input: PBMCs. This receptor was taken from a male donor in good health and CMV-seropositive. The CDR3 protein is CSVGAVSYEQYF. The CDR3 nucleotides are TGCAGCGTTGGGGCAGTCTCCTACGAGCAGTACTTC.